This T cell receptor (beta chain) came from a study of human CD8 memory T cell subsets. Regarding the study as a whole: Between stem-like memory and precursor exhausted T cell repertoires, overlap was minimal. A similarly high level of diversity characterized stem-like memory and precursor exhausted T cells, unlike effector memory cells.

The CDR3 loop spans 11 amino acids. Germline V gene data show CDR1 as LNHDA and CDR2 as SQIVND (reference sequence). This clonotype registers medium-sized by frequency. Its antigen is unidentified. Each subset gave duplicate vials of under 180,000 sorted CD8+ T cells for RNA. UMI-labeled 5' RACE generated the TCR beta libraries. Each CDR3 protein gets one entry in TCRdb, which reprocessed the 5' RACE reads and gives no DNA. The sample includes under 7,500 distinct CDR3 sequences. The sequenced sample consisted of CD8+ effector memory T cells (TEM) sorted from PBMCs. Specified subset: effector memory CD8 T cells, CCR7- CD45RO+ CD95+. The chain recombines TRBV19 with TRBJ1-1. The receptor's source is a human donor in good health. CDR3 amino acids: CASIGRAEAFF.